This entry describes one T cell receptor beta chain. Antigen unknown. TCRdb keeps only in-frame clones here, not all; method: immunoSEQ multiplex PCR. The sample contains about 53,000 clones, over 75% of which appear only once. This specimen comes from a study of OX40 agonist ivuxolimab in advanced cancers. Study-wide points: There were, on average, more expanded clones in CD8+ T cells than in CD4+.

The germline V gene has CDR1 LNHDA and CDR2 SQIVND (reference sequence). Trimming left V 4 bases short and J 6 bases short, with 13 bases between. CDR3 length equals 14 residues. This receptor was taken from an adult with an advanced solid tumor such as melanoma, head and neck, liver or kidney cancer. The chain uses TRBV19 and TRBJ2-1; TRBD1 might be the D (5 bases). The sequenced sample was CD4+ or CD8+ T cells sorted from blood, obtained in a trial of the OX40 agonist ivuxolimab. For the CDR3, the DNA is TGTGCCAGTAGTAGGGGCCCCCAAGGCAATGAGCAGTTCTTC. Translated, it gives CASSRGPQGNEQFF.